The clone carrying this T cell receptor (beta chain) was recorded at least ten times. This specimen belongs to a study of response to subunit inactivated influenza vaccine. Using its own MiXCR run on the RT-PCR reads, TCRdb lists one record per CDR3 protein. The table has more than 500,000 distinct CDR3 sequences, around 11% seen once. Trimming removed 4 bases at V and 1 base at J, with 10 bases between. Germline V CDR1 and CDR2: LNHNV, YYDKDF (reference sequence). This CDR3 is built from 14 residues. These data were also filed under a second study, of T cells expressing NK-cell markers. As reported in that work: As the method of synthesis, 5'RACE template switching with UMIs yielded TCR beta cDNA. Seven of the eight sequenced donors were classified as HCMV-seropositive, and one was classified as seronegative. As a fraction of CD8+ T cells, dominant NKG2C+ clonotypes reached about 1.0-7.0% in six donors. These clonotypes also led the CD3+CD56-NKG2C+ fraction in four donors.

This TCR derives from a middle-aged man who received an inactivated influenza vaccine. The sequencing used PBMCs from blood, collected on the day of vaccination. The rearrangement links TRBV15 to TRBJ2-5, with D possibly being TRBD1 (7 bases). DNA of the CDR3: TGTGCCACCAGCAACAGGGGAGGCCAAGAGACCCAGTACTTC. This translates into CATSNRGGQETQYF.